This T cell receptor (beta chain) was identified in a study of T-cell reconstitution after alpha-beta-depleted transplantation in children. This clonotype was seen at least ten times. Trimming shortened V by 4 bases and J by 6 bases, and 12 bases separated the two germline ends. The length of the CDR3 is 13 residues. Germline V gives CDR1 MGHDK, CDR2 SYGVNS. TCRbeta library construction was performed incorporating unique molecular identifiers. TCRdb reprocessed the PCR reads with MiXCR, giving one entry per CDR3 protein. The data show around 200,000 distinct CDR3 sequences, roughly 6.8% seen once. The sequence was obtained from a human donor who donated a stem cell graft to a child with Wiskott-Aldrich syndrome. Sequencing used PBMCs from the stem cell graft donor, obtained from the stem cell graft. V and J are TRBV25-1 and TRBJ1-1; TRBD1 might be the D (5 bases). This chain's CDR3 is CASSVGDSAEAFF. The CDR3 nucleotides read TGTGCCAGCAGTGTAGGGGATTCAGCTGAAGCTTTCTTT.